The clone carrying this T cell receptor (beta chain) appeared once. The data belong to a study of patients and donors after allogeneic stem cell transplantation. Germline V gives CDR1 DFQATT, CDR2 SNEGSKA (reference sequence). This CDR3 region has 14 residues. The V and J ends lost 1 base and 3 bases respectively, with 13 bases between them. TCRdb analysed the RT-PCR reads with MiXCR anew, one entry per CDR3 protein. This sample has some 92,000 distinct CDR3 sequences, with roughly 52% found just once. J is TRBJ2-7 and V is TRBV20-1; a weak D match, TRBD1 (6 bases). Specimen: blood, either unsorted or a sorted T cell fraction (not recorded which). The TCR originated in a human donor who was either an allogeneic HSCT recipient or a stem cell or donor lymphocyte infusion donor (not recorded which). It is not recorded whose cells these are; they may come from a transplant donor. The CDR3 spells CSARVGKTGYEQYF. CDR3 nucleotides: TGCAGTGCTAGAGTTGGGAAGACAGGCTACGAGCAGTACTTC.